Only a few counts were recorded for the clone carrying this T cell receptor beta chain. The antigen remains undetermined. PCR was performed a second time for roughly 7 to 11 cycles using a sample-barcoded 5' primer and a J-beta primer mix. A single record per CDR3 protein comes from TCRdb applying MiXCR to the 5' RACE reads. This sample carries 1,500,000 or so distinct CDR3 sequences, approximately 59% of them seen once, and the ten largest clones take over 5.5%. The amount of total RNA extracted per sample was at least 6 micrograms. The sample originates from a study of blood T cells in healthy people across ages. Regarding the study as a whole: Any conclusive comparison of naive versus antigen-experienced cells was prevented by using unsorted PBMCs.

The specimen sequenced was blood. The clonotype comes from a man aged 18 to 35 in good health.

The CDR3 coding sequence is TGCGCCAGCAGCCAAGATGTGGTCAGGGAGCAGTTCTTC. Translation gives CASSQDVVREQFF. The chain is built from TRBV4-1 and TRBJ2-1; D uncertain. Looked up from germline, CDR1 is MGHRA and CDR2 is YSYEKL. Trimming left V 0 bases short and J 10 bases short, with 10 bases between. The CDR3 totals 13 residues.